Following are 9 T cell receptor beta chains from one sample sequenced in a study of shared clonotypes between healthy human individuals. Clones were read by immunoSEQ multiplex PCR, and TCRdb kept only the in-frame ones, dropping some. This table has roughly 1,500,000 clones, less than 99% appearing once. Material: naive CD4+ T cells sorted from blood. Subset here: CD45RA+ positively selected. The receptors were sampled from a man aged 25 to 40 in good health.

The chain has TRBV6-6 and TRBJ2-1, with 9 bases aligning to TRBD2. The CDR3 sequence is 15 residues long. Germline CDR1 and CDR2: MNHNY and SVGAGI (reference sequence). V shed 2 bases and J 5 bases; nucleotides not matched to a gene: 4. The CDR3 region has the DNA TGTGCCAGCAGTTACGCGGGAGGGACTAACAATGAGCAGTTCTTC. This sequence encodes CASSYAGGTNNEQFF.

The rearrangement joins TRBV13 to TRBJ2-3; 9 nucleotides line up with TRBD2. V was pared by 4 bases and J by 2 bases, with 7 bases of the junction left unmatched. This CDR3 contains 16 residues. Germline CDR1 and CDR2: PRHDT and FYEKMQ (reference sequence). The CDR3 coding sequence is TGTGCCAGCAGCTACCGACTAGCGGCCTCCACAGATACGCAGTATTTT. It codes for CASSYRLAASTDTQYF.

The rearrangement joins TRBV5-1 to TRBJ2-7, with unresolved D. The CDR3 extends over 15 amino acids. CDR1 and CDR2 from the germline V gene are SGHRS and YFSETQ. Trimming removed 0 bases from V and 0 bases from J, with 10 bases in between. DNA for the CDR3: TGCGCCAGCAGCTTGGGTGTACAGAGCTCCTACGAGCAGTACTTC. The encoded protein is CASSLGVQSSYEQYF.

This clone appeared a single time. This rearrangement joins TRBV18 to TRBJ2-7; 8 bases map to TRBD2. From germline, CDR1 is KGHSH and CDR2 LQKENI. V was pared by 5 bases and J by 5 bases, with 8 bases of the junction left unmatched. The CDR3 spans 14 residues. In DNA form, the CDR3 reads TGTGCCAGCTCAACGGGACTAGAGGTCGACGAGCAGTACTTC. This gives the protein CASSTGLEVDEQYF.

The chain links TRBV9 to TRBJ2-3; D call uncertain. Germline-derived CDR1 and CDR2 are SGDLS and YYNGEE. This CDR3 has 16 residues. Trimming pared 1 base from V and 4 bases from J, leaving 16 bases between. CDR3 coding DNA: TGTGCCAGCAGCGTAACCCCTGCGAGTGGGTCAGATACGCAGTATTTT. It translates to CASSVTPASGSDTQYF. Based on the CDR3 plus reference TRBV9 and TRBJ2-3, the full variable domain is DSGVTQTPKHLITATGQRVTLRCSPRSGDLSVYWYQQSLDQGLQFLIQYYNGEERAKGNILERFSAQQFPDLHSELNLSSLELGDSALYFCASSVTPASGSDTQYFGPGTRLTVL.

The rearrangement joins TRBV30 to TRBJ1-5; D uncertain. Trimming stripped 1 base from V and 2 bases from J, with 6 bases between. The CDR3 loop spans 13 amino acids. From germline, CDR1 is GTSNPN and CDR2 SVGIG (reference sequence). CDR3 region: CAWSGSGNQPQHF. As DNA, the CDR3 is TGTGCCTGGAGTGGCAGTGGCAATCAGCCCCAGCATTTT.

V usage is TRBV7-2 and J usage is TRBJ2-7; D possibly uses TRBD1 or TRBD2 (6 bases each). V dropped 5 bases and J dropped 0 bases, with 14 bases sitting between them. Looked up from germline, CDR1 is SGHTA and CDR2 is FQGNSA. This CDR3 has 15 residues. CDR3 DNA: TGTGCCAGCAGCGTCCGTCGGGGGCCCTCCTACGAGCAGTACTTC. Translated, it gives CASSVRRGPSYEQYF.

The rearrangement joins TRBV15 to TRBJ2-2; D might be TRBD2 (6 bases). The CDR3 length is 18 residues. The germline V gene encodes CDR1 LNHNV and CDR2 YYDKDF (reference sequence). The V end lost 1 base, the J end lost 7 bases, and 22 bases lay between the germline ends. In DNA, the CDR3 is TGTGCCACCAGCAGAGCTCCTCCCTTCGGAGGGCCAAACGGGGAGCTGTTTTTT. Protein sequence: CATSRAPPFGGPNGELFF.

The DNA of the CDR3 is TGTGCCAGCAGTCTTAATAGAGGGAGATACACCGGGGAGCTGTTTTTT. Residues: CASSLNRGRYTGELFF. The chain is built from TRBV28 and TRBJ2-2; D may be TRBD2 (5 bases). V lost 5 bases and J 3 bases, leaving 16 bases between the germline ends. The CDR3 consists of 16 residues. The germline gives CDR1 MDHEN, CDR2 SYDVKM.